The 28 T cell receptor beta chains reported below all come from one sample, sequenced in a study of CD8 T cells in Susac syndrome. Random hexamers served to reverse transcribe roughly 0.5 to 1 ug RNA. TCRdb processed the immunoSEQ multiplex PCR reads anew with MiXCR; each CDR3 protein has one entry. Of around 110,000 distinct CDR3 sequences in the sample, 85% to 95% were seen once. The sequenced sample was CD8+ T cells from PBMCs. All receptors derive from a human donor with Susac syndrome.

The CDR3 DNA follows: TGTGCCAGCAGCCGGGAATGGGGGGGAAACTACGAGCAGTACTTC. Its protein is CASSREWGGNYEQYF. The chain links TRBV3-1 to TRBJ2-7; 7 bases map to TRBD2. The CDR3 length is 15 residues. The germline gives CDR1 LGHDT, CDR2 YNNKEL (reference sequence). Trimming removed 4 bases from V and 3 bases from J; junction bases left unmatched: 9.

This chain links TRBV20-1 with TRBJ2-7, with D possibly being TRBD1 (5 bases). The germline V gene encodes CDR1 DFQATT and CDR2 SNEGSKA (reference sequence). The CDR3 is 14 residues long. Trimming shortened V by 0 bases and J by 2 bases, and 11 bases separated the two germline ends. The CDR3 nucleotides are TGCAGTGCTAGAGACAGGGCAACACCCTACGAGCAGTACTTC. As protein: CSARDRATPYEQYF.

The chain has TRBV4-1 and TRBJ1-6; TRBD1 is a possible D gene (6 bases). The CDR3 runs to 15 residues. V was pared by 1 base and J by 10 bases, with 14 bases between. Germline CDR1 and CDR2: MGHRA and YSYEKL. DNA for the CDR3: TGCGCCAGCAGCCAAGTGCCACAGGGACGATCACCCCTCCACTTT. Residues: CASSQVPQGRSPLHF.

The CDR3 DNA follows: TGTGCCACCAGTGAAGCGGGGACGAACACCGGGGAGCTGTTTTTT. Its protein is CATSEAGTNTGELFF. The chain joins TRBV24-1 to TRBJ2-2; 7 positions match TRBD2. Germline V gene sequence: CDR1 KGHDR, CDR2 SFDVKD. The CDR3 spans 15 residues. V trimming: 4 bases; J trimming: 0 bases; junction bases outside the gene matches: 1.

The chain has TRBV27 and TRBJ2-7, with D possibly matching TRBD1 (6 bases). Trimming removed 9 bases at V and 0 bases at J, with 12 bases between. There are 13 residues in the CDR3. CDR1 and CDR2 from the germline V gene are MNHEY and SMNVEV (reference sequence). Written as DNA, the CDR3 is TGTGCCAGTAGTCTACAGGGCTCCTACGAGCAGTACTTC. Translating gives CASSLQGSYEQYF.

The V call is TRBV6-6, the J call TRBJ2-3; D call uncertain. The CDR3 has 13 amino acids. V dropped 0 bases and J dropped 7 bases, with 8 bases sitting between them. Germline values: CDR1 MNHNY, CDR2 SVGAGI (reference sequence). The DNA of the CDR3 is TGTGCCAGCAGTTACTCGGCCGGATATACGCAGTATTTT. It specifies CASSYSAGYTQYF.

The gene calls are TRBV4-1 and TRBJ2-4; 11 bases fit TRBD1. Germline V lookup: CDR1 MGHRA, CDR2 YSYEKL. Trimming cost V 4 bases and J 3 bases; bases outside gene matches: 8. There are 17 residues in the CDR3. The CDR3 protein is CASSPRTGGEVKNIQYF. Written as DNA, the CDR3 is TGCGCCAGCAGCCCCCGGACAGGGGGCGAGGTCAAAAACATTCAGTACTTC.

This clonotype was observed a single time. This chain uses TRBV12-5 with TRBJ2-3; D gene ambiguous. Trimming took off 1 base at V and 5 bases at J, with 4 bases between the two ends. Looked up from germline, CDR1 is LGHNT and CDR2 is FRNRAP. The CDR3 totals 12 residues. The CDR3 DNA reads TGTGCTAGTGGTTTGGCGGGAGATACGCAGTATTTT. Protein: CASGLAGDTQYF.

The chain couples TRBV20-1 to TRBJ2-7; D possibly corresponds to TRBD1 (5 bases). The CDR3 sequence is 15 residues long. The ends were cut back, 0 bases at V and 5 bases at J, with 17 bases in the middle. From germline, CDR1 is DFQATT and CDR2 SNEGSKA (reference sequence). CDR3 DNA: TGCAGTGCTAGAGATCAAAGGGGCGCAAGCCACGAGCAGTACTTC. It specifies CSARDQRGASHEQYF.

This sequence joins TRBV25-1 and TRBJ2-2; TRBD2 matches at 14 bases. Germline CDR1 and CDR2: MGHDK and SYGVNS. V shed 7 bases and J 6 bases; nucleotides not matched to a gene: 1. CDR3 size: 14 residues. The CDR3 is CASTGLAGAGELFF. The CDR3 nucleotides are TGTGCCAGCACGGGACTAGCGGGGGCCGGGGAGCTGTTTTTT.

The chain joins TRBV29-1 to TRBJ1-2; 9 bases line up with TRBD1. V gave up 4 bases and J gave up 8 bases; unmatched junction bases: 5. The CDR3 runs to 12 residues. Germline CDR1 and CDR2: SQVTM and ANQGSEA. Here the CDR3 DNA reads TGCAGCGTTGCACAGGGGGCGCGCGGCTACACCTTC. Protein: CSVAQGARGYTF.

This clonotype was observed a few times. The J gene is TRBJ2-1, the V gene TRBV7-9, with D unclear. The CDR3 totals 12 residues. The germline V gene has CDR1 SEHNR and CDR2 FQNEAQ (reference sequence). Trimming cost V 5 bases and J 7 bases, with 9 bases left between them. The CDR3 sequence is CASSPGPNEQFF. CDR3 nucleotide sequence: TGTGCCAGCAGCCCCGGGCCAAATGAGCAGTTCTTC. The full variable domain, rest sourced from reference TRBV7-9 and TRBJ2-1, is DTGVSQNPRHKITKRGQNVTFRCDPISEHNRLYWYRQTLGQGPEFLTYFQNEAQLEKSRLLSDRFSAERPKGSFSTLEIQRTEQGDSAMYLCASSPGPNEQFFGPGTRLTVL.

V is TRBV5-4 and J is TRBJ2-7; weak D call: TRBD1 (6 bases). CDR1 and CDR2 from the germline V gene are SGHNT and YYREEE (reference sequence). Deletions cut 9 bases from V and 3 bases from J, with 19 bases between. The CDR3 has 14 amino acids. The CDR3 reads CATQGGIGDYEQYF. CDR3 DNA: TGTGCCACCCAAGGGGGAATAGGGGACTACGAGCAGTACTTC.

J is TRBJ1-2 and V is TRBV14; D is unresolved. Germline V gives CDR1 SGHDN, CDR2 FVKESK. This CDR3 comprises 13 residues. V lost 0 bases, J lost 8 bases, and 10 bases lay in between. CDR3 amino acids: CASSQERRWGYTF. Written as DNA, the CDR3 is TGTGCCAGCAGCCAAGAAAGGAGATGGGGCTACACCTTC.

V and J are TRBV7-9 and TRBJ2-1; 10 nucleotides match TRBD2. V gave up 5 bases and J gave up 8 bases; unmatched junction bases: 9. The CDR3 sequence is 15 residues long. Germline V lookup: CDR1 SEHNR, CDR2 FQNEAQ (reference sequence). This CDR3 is CASSRGLATGDEQFF. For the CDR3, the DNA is TGTGCCAGCAGCCGGGGACTAGCGACGGGCGATGAGCAGTTCTTC.

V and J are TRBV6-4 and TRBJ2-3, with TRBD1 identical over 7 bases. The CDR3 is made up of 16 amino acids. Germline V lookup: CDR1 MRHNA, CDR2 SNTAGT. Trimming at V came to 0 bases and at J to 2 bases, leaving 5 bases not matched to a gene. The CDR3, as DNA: TGTGCCAGCAGTGACTCACCCGGGACAGCCACAGATACGCAGTATTTT. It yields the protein CASSDSPGTATDTQYF.

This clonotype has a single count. CDR3 in amino acids: CASSLSQTGLNTEAFF. The CDR3 coding sequence is TGTGCCAGCAGCTTAAGCCAGACAGGCCTGAACACTGAAGCTTTCTTT. The V gene is TRBV11-1, the J gene TRBJ1-1, with a possible D match to TRBD1 (6 bases). Trimming removed 2 bases from V and 0 bases from J, with 13 bases in between. The CDR3 sequence is 16 residues long. Germline lookup yields CDR1 SGHAT and CDR2 FQDESV (reference sequence).

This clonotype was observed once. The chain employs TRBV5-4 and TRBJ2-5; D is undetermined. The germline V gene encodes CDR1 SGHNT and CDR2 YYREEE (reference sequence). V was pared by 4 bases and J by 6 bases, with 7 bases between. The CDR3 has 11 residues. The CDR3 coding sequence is TGTGCCAGCAGCGCCGGTCAGACCCAGTACTTC. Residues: CASSAGQTQYF.

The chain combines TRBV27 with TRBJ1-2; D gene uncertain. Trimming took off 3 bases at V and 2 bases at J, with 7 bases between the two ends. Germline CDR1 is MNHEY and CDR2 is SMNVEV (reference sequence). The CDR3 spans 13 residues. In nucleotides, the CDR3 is TGTGCCAGCAGTTTCGGGCTAAACTATGGCTACACCTTC. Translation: CASSFGLNYGYTF.

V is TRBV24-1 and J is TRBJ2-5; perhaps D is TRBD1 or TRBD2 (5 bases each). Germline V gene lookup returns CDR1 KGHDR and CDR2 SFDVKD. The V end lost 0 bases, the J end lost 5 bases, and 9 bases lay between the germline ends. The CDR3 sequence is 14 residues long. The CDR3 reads CATSDLGEGETQYF. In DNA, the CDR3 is TGTGCCACCAGTGATTTGGGCGAGGGGGAGACCCAGTACTTC.

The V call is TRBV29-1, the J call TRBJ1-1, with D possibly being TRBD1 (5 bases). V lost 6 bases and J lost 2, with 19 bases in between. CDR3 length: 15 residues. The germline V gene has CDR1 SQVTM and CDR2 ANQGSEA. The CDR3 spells CSVLGALYSNTEAFF. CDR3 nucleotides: TGCAGCGTCCTCGGGGCCCTATACTCTAACACTGAAGCTTTCTTT. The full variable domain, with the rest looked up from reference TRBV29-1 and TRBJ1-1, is SAVISQKPSRDICQRGTSLTIQCQVDSQVTMMFWYRQQPGQSLTLIATANQGSEATYESGFVIDKFPISRPNLTFSTLTVSNMSPEDSSIYLCSVLGALYSNTEAFFGQGTRLTVV.

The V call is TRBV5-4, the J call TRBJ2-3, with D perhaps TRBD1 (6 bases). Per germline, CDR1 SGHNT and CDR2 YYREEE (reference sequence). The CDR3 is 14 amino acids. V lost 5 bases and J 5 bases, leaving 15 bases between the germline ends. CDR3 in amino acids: CASRSLTGKDTQYF. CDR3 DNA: TGTGCCAGCAGGAGCTTAACAGGGAAAGATACGCAGTATTTT.

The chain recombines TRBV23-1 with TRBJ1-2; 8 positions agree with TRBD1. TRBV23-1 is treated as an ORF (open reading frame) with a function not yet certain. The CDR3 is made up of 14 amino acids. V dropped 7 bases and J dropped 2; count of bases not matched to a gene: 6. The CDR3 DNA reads TGCGCCAGCAATCTTCAGGGGGCCAACTATGGCTACACCTTC. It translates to CASNLQGANYGYTF.

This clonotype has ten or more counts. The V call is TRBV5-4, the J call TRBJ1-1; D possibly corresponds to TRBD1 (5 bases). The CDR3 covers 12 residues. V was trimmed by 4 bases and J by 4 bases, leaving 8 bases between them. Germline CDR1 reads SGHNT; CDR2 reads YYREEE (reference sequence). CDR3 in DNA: TGTGCCAGCAGCCCGGGGGGCACTGAAGCTTTCTTT. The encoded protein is CASSPGGTEAFF.

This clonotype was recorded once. The DNA of the CDR3 is TGCGCCAGCAGCCCCGCCCTAGGGGCGCACAATCAGCCCCAGCATTTT. Protein: CASSPALGAHNQPQHF. This rearrangement joins TRBV4-1 to TRBJ1-5, with D perhaps TRBD1 (5 bases). The CDR3 runs to 16 residues. CDR1 is MGHRA, CDR2 YSYEKL, per germline. V was pared by 4 bases and J by 3 bases, with 16 bases between.

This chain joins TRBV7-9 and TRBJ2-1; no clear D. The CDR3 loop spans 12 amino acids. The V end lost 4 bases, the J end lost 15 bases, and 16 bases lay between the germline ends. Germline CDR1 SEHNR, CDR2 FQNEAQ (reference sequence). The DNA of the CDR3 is TGTGCCAGCAGCTCGTTAGAGGCCCTACCGTTCTTC. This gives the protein CASSSLEALPFF.

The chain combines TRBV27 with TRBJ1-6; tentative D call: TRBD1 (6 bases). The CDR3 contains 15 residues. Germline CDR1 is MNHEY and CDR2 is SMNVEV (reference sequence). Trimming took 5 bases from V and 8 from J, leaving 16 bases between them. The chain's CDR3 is CASSKDSFVDSPLHF. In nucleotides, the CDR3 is TGTGCCAGCAGTAAGGACAGTTTTGTTGATTCACCCCTCCACTTT.

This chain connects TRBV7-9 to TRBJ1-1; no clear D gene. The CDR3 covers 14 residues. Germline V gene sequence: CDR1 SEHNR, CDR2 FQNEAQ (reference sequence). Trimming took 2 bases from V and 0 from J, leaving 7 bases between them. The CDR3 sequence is CASSLHRVNTEAFF. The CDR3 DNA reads TGTGCCAGCAGCTTACACAGAGTGAACACTGAAGCTTTCTTT.